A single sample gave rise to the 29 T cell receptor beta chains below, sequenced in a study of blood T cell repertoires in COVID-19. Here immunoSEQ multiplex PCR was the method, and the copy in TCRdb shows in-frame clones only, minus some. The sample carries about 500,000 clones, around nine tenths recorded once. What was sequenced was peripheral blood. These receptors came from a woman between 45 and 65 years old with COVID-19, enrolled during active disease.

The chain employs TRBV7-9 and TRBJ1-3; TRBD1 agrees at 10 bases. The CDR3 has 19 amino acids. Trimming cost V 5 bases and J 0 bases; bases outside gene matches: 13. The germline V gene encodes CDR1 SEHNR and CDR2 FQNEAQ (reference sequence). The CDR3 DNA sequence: TGTGCCAGCAGCATCGGGACAGGGGACCTTTACTTCTCTGGAAACACCATATATTTT. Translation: CASSIGTGDLYFSGNTIYF.

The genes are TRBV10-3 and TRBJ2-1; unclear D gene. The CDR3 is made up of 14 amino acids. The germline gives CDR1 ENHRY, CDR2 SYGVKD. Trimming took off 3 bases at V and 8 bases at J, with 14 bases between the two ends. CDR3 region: CAISDLPTWYEQFF. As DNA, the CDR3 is TGTGCCATCAGTGACCTCCCAACTTGGTATGAGCAGTTCTTC.

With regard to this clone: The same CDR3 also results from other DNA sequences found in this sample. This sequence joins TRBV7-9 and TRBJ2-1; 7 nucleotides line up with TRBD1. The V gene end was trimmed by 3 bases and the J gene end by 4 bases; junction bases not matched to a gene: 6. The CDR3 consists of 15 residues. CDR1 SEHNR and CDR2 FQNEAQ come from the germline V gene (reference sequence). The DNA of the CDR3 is TGTGCCAGCAGCTTTCGACAGGGCGGGTACAATGAGCAGTTCTTC. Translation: CASSFRQGGYNEQFF.

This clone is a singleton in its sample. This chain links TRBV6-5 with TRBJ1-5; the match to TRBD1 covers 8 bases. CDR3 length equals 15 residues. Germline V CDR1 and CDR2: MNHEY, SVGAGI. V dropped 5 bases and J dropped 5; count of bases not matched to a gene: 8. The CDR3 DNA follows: TGTGCCAGCAGTAACCCTTACAGGGGGTATCAGCCCCAGCATTTT. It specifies CASSNPYRGYQPQHF.

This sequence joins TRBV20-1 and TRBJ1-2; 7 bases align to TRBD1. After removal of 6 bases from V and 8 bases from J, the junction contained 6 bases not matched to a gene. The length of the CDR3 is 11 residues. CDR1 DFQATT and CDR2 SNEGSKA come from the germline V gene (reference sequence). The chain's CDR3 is CSALQGNGYTF. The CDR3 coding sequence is TGCAGTGCCCTACAGGGGAACGGCTACACCTTC.

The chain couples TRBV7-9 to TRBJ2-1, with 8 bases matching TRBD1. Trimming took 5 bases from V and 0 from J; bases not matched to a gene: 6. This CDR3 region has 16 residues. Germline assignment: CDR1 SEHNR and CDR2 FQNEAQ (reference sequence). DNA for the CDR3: TGTGCCAGCAGCGAAACGGACAGGGCCTCCTACAATGAGCAGTTCTTC. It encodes CASSETDRASYNEQFF.

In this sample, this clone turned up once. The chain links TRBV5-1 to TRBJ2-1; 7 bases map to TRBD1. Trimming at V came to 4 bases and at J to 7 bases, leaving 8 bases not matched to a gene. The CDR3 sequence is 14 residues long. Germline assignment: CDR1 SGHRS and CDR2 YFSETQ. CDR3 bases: TGCGCCAGCAGCGTAACCGGGACAGTTAATGAGCAGTTCTTC. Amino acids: CASSVTGTVNEQFF.

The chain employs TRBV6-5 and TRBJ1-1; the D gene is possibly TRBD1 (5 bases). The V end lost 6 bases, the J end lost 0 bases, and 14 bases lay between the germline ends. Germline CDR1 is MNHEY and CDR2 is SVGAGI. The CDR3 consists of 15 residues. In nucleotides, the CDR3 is TGTGCCAGCAGAGACAGCCTACCCATGAACACTGAAGCTTTCTTT. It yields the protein CASRDSLPMNTEAFF.

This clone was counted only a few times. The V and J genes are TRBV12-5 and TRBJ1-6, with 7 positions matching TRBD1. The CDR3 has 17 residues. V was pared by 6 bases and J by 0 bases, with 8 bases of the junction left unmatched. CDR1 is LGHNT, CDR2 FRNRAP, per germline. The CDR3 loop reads CASGTGQLSSYNSPLHF. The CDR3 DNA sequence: TGTGCTAGTGGGACGGGACAGCTTAGCTCCTATAATTCACCCCTCCACTTT.

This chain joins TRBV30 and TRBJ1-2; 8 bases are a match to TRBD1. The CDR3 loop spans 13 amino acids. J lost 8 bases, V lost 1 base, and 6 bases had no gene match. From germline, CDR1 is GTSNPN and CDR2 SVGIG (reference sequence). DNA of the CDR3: TGTGCCTGGAGTGGCAGGGGGCCGACGGGCTACACCTTC. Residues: CAWSGRGPTGYTF.

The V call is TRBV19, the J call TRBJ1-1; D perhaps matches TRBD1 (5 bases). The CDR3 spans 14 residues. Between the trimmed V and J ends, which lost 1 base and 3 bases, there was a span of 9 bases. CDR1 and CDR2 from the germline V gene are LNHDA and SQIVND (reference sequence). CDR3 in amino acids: CASSIGAGDTEAFF. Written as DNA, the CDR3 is TGTGCCAGTAGTATAGGAGCGGGGGACACTGAAGCTTTCTTT.

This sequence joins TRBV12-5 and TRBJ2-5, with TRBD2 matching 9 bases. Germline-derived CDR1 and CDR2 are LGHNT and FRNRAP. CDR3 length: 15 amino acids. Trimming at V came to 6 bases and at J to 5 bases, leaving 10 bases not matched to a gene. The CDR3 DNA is TGTGCTAGTGGGGGACTAGCCCCTTTTCGGGAGACCCAGTACTTC. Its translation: CASGGLAPFRETQYF.

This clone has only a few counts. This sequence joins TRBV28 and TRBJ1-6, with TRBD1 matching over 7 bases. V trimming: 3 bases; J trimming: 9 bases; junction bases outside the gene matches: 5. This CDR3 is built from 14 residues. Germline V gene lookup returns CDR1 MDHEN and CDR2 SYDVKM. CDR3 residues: CASSFTGVSSPLHF. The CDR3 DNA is TGTGCCAGCAGTTTTACAGGGGTGAGTTCACCCCTCCACTTT.

The CDR3 DNA is TGTGCCAGCAGTCCACCCCGGGGTAGGGCTTCGGAACAGCCCCAGCATTTT. Its translation: CASSPPRGRASEQPQHF. The chain is built from TRBV6-2 or TRBV6-3 and TRBJ1-5; D is undetermined. Germline V gene sequence: CDR1 MNHEY, CDR2 SVGEGT. V was cut by 5 bases and J by 7 bases, with 24 bases left in between. The CDR3 runs to 17 residues.

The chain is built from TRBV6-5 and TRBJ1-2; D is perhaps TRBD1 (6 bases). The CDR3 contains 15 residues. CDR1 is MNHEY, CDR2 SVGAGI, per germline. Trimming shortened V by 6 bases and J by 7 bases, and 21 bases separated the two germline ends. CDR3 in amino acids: CASSSFLTGSGGYTF. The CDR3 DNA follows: TGTGCCAGCAGCTCCTTCCTTACAGGGTCCGGTGGCTACACCTTC.

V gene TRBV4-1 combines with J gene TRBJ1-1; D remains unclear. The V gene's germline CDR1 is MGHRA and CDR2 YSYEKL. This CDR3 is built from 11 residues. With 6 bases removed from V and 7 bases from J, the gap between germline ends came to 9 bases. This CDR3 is CASSRGREAFF. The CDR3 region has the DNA TGCGCCAGCAGTCGGGGTCGTGAAGCTTTCTTT.

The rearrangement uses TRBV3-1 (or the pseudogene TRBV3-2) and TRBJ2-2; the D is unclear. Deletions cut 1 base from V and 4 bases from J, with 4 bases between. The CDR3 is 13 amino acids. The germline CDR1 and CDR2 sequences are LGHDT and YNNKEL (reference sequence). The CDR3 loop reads CASSQVSTGELFF. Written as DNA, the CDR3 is TGTGCCAGCAGCCAAGTTAGCACCGGGGAGCTGTTTTTT.

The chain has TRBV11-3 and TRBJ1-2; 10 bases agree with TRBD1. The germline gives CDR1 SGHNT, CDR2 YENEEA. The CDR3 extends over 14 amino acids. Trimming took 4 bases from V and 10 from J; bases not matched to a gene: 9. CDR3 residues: CASSYRRGQGNYTF. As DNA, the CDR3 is TGTGCCAGCAGCTACCGCCGGGGACAGGGGAACTACACCTTC.

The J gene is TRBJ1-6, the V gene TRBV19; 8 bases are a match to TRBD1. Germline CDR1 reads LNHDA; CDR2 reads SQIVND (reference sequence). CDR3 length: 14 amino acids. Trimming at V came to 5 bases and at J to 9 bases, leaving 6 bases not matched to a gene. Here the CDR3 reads CASSRAGGSSPLHF. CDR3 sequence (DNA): TGTGCCAGTAGTCGAGCAGGGGGCTCTTCACCCCTCCACTTT.

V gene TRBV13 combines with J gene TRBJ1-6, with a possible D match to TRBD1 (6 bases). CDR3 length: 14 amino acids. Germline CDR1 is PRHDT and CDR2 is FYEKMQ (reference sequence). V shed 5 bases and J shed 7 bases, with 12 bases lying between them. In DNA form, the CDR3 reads TGTGCCAGCAGCATTGACAGGCACAATTCACCCCTCCACTTT. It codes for CASSIDRHNSPLHF. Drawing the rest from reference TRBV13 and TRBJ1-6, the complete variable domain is AAGVIQSPRHLIKEKRETATLKCYPIPRHDTVYWYQQGPGQDPQFLISFYEKMQSDKGSIPDRFSAQQFSDYHSELNMSSLELGDSALYFCASSIDRHNSPLHFGNGTRLTVT.

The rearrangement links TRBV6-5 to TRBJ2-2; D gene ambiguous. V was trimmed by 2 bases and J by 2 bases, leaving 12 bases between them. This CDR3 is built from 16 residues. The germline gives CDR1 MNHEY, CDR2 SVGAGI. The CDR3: CASSYGSGLNTGELFF. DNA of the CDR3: TGTGCCAGCAGTTACGGTTCGGGTCTAAACACCGGGGAGCTGTTTTTT.

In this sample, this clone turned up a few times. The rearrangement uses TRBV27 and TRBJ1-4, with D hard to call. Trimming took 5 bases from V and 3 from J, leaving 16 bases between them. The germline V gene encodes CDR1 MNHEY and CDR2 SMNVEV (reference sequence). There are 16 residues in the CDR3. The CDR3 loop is CASSPRPPGSNEKLFF. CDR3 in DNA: TGTGCCAGCAGTCCTCGTCCCCCGGGGTCTAATGAAAAACTGTTTTTT.

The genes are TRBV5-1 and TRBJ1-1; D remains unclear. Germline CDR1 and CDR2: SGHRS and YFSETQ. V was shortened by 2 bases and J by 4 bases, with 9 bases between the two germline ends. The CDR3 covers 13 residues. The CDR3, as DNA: TGCGCCAGCAGCTTCCACGAGAGCACTGAAGCTTTCTTT. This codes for CASSFHESTEAFF. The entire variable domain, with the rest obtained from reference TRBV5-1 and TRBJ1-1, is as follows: KAGVTQTPRYLIKTRGQQVTLSCSPISGHRSVSWYQQTPGQGLQFLFEYFSETQRNKGNFPGRFSGRQFSNSRSEMNVSTLELGDSALYLCASSFHESTEAFFGQGTRLTVV.

The DNA of the CDR3 is TGCAGCGTTAGGAGGGGAGGGGAGCCCCAGCATTTT. This translates into CSVRRGGEPQHF. The chain uses TRBV29-1 and TRBJ1-5; D perhaps matches TRBD1 (5 bases). V was shortened by 5 bases and J by 8 bases, with 13 bases between the two germline ends. CDR1 and CDR2 from the germline V gene are SQVTM and ANQGSEA. The CDR3 extends over 12 amino acids.

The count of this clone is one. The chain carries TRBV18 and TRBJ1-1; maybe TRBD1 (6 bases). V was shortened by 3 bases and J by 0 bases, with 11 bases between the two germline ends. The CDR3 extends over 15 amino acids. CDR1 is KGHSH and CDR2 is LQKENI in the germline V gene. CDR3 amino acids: CASSPRQEMNTEAFF. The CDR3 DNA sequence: TGTGCCAGCTCACCGAGACAGGAGATGAACACTGAAGCTTTCTTT.

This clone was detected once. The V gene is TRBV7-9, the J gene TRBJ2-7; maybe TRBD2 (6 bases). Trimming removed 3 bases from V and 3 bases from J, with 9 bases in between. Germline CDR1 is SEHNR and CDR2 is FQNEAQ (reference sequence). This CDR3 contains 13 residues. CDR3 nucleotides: TGTGCCAGCAGCTTGACTAGAGACTACGAGCAGTACTTC. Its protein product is CASSLTRDYEQYF.

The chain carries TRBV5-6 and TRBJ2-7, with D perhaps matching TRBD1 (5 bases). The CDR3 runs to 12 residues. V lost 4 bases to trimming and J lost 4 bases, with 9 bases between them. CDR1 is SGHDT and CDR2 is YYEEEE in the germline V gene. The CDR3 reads CASSGQGYEQYF. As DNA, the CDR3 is TGTGCCAGCAGCGGTCAGGGATACGAGCAGTACTTC.

As DNA, the CDR3 is TGTGCCAGCAGAAGGACAGGGGATGGCAATCAGCCCCAGCATTTT. This sequence encodes CASRRTGDGNQPQHF. The chain is built from TRBV2 and TRBJ1-5; TRBD1 agrees at 9 bases. From germline, CDR1 is SNHLY and CDR2 FYNNEI. V lost 6 bases to trimming and J lost 2 bases; unmatched junction nucleotides: 5. This CDR3 region has 15 residues.

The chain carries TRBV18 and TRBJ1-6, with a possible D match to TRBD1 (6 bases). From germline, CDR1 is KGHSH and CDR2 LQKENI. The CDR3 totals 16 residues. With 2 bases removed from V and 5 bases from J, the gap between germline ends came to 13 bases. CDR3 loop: CASSPFQGFDNSPLHF. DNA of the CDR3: TGTGCCAGCTCACCATTTCAGGGGTTCGATAATTCACCCCTCCACTTT.